This passage covers 5 T cell receptor delta chains from one sample sequenced in a study of gamma-delta T cells after stem cell transplantation. TCRdb fed the RT-PCR reads into CATT to redo clone calling. This sample has 1,200 or so delta-chain clones, with 39% found just once. Specimen: gamma-delta T cells. These TCRs come from a human donor. It is not recorded whose cells these are; they may come from a transplant donor.

This clone rates as hyperexpanded. CDR3 DNA: TGTGCCTGTGACACCGTCTCCCTCCACACCGATAAACTCATCTTT. It is translated as CACDTVSLHTDKLIF. V usage is TRDV2 and J usage is TRDJ1; D remains ambiguous. CDR3 length: 15 residues. V was shortened by 0 bases and J by 0 bases, with 10 bases between the two germline ends. Germline CDR1 and CDR2: GEAIGNYY and EKD.

The chain employs TRDV2 and TRDJ1, with TRDD3 as a possible D gene (5 bases). Per germline, CDR1 GEAIGNYY and CDR2 EKD. Trimming cost V 1 base and J 0 bases, with 17 bases left between them. The CDR3 is 17 residues long. CDR3 nucleotides: TGTGCCTGTGACACTTTTTCGGGGGGGTCCAACACCGATAAACTCATCTTT. This translates into CACDTFSGGSNTDKLIF.

To note about this clone: A far more abundant clone sits one base away, making this likely a read error. The chain links TRDV3 to TRDJ1; unclear D gene. This CDR3 spans 15 amino acids. Germline V CDR1 and CDR2: TVYSNPD, GDNSRS (reference sequence). Trimming stripped 2 bases from V and 3 bases from J, with 19 bases between. CDR3: CAFGTPISHADKLIF. CDR3 nucleotide sequence: TGTGCCTTTGGGACCCCTATATCCCACGCCGATAAACTCATCTTT.

This clone was observed a few times. The chain carries TRDV2 and TRDJ3, with 10 nucleotides matching TRDD3. The V and J ends lost 1 base and 2 bases, in that order; junction bases with no gene match: 10. The CDR3 contains 20 residues. Per germline, CDR1 GEAIGNYY and CDR2 EKD. The chain's CDR3 is CACDTGSLGDPAWDTRQMFF. The CDR3 DNA is TGTGCCTGTGACACGGGCTCACTGGGGGATCCGGCCTGGGACACCCGACAGATGTTTTTC.

On this clone itself: This likely reflects a read error, since a far larger clone is one base away. This sample also contains other DNA sequences that code for the same CDR3. This sequence joins TRDV1 and TRDJ1, with unresolved D. Germline assignment: CDR1 TSWWSYY and CDR2 QGS. CDR3 length equals 22 residues. This chain's CDR3 is CALGDLRLVWFDTPDYTDKLIF. DNA for the CDR3: TGTGCTCTTGGGGACTTACGGCTGGTTTGGTTTGACACTCCCGACTACACTGATAAACTCATCTTT.